What follows are 21 T cell receptor beta chains derived from one specimen sequenced in a study of blood T cell repertoires in COVID-19. Some clones are missing from TCRdb's copy, which holds only in-frame ones; the method was immunoSEQ multiplex PCR. The sample lists some 320,000 clones, roughly nine tenths seen once, with 2.6% in the top ten. Sequencing was performed on PBMCs or T cells enriched from blood (not recorded which). These receptors were obtained from a man in his 60s who had recovered from COVID-19.

This clone came up once. The CDR3 coding sequence is TGTGCCAGCAGCCCTATTATGAACACTGAAGCTTTCTTT. It specifies CASSPIMNTEAFF. The chain joins TRBV5-4 to TRBJ1-1; the D is unclear. V was trimmed by 4 bases and J by 0 bases, leaving 7 bases between them. This CDR3 has 13 amino acids. From germline, CDR1 is SGHNT and CDR2 YYREEE (reference sequence). The full variable domain, completed using reference TRBV5-4 and TRBJ1-1, is ETGVTQSPTHLIKTRGQQVTLRCSSQSGHNTVSWYQQALGQGPQFIFQYYREEENGRGNFPPRFSGLQFPNYSSELNVNALELDDSALYLCASSPIMNTEAFFGQGTRLTVV.

The gene calls are TRBV30 and TRBJ1-5; D is undetermined. V lost 3 bases and J lost 4, with 10 bases in between. Germline V lookup: CDR1 GTSNPN, CDR2 SVGIG (reference sequence). The CDR3 has 13 residues. CDR3 protein: CAWSTRENQPQHF. DNA for the CDR3: TGTGCCTGGAGCACAAGGGAGAATCAGCCCCAGCATTTT.

The chain couples TRBV5-6 to TRBJ1-6; 8 bases align to TRBD1. J gave up 9 bases and V 0 bases, and 5 bases lay outside the gene matches. The CDR3 contains 15 residues. Germline lookup yields CDR1 SGHDT and CDR2 YYEEEE. As DNA, the CDR3 is TGTGCCAGCAGCTTGGGGACAGGGAATTTTTCACCCCTCCACTTT. It is translated as CASSLGTGNFSPLHF.

V is TRBV28 and J is TRBJ1-2, with D uncertain. The germline gives CDR1 MDHEN, CDR2 SYDVKM. The V end lost 6 bases, the J end lost 8 bases, and 16 bases lay between the germline ends. The CDR3 is made up of 13 amino acids. The CDR3 bases are TGTGCCAGCAGCGCCGGGGTTTCCGACGGCTACACCTTC. Protein: CASSAGVSDGYTF.

This clone appeared once. This chain uses TRBV4-1 with TRBJ2-7; D gene ambiguous. CDR1 and CDR2 (germline): MGHRA, YSYEKL. The CDR3 runs to 15 residues. The V and J ends lost 1 base and 3 bases respectively, with 13 bases between them. CDR3 residues: CASSQAPSTHYEQYF. Written as DNA, the CDR3 is TGCGCCAGCAGCCAAGCTCCTTCTACCCACTACGAGCAGTACTTC.

The chain carries TRBV10-2 and TRBJ1-5; the D gene is possibly TRBD1 (6 bases). The V and J ends lost 1 base and 14 bases respectively, with 12 bases between them. CDR3 length equals 12 residues. Germline CDR1 is WSHSY and CDR2 is SAAADI. The CDR3 region has the DNA TGCGCCAGCAGTGAGTTGAGGACAGAGAAGCATTTT. This sequence encodes CASSELRTEKHF.

About this clone itself: The same CDR3 arises from other DNA sequences in this sample as well. The CDR3 loop is CASSLQGSSGNTIYF. The CDR3 DNA sequence: TGCGCCAGCAGCTTACAGGGCTCCTCTGGAAACACCATATATTTT. The V gene is TRBV5-1, the J gene TRBJ1-3, with D perhaps TRBD1 (6 bases). The germline V gene has CDR1 SGHRS and CDR2 YFSETQ. Trimming took off 2 bases at V and 0 bases at J, with 9 bases between the two ends. The CDR3 is 15 residues long.

The chain recombines TRBV11-3 with TRBJ2-5; D ambiguous. Per germline, CDR1 SGHNT and CDR2 YENEEA. Trimming left V 0 bases short and J 9 bases short, with 11 bases between. The length of the CDR3 is 13 residues. The CDR3 DNA reads TGTGCCAGCAGCTTAGATCAAGTTAGTCCCCAGTACTTC. Translating gives CASSLDQVSPQYF.

This sequence joins TRBV6-5 and TRBJ1-2; 7 positions agree with TRBD1. CDR3 size: 14 residues. Looked up from germline, CDR1 is MNHEY and CDR2 is SVGAGI. With V trimmed by 2 bases and J by 4 bases, 4 bases remained unmatched. CDR3 residues: CASSYDREAYGYTF. The DNA for the CDR3 is TGTGCCAGCAGTTACGACAGGGAGGCCTATGGCTACACCTTC.

This chain joins TRBV13 and TRBJ1-6; 7 bases are a match to TRBD1. The germline gives CDR1 PRHDT, CDR2 FYEKMQ (reference sequence). After removal of 0 bases from V and 9 bases from J, the junction contained 11 bases not matched to a gene. CDR3 length: 17 amino acids. CDR3 nucleotides: TGTGCCAGCAGCTTAGGGAGACAGGGAGGCAGAGGTTCACCCCTCCACTTT. It is translated as CASSLGRQGGRGSPLHF.

CDR3 in DNA: TGTGCCAGCACTCCCAGTGGGGCGGCGAAAGCTTTCTTT. Protein sequence: CASTPSGAAKAFF. The chain joins TRBV6-5 to TRBJ1-1; TRBD1 might be the D (5 bases). The germline gives CDR1 MNHEY, CDR2 SVGAGI. V lost 7 bases to trimming and J lost 9 bases, with 18 bases between them. CDR3 length: 13 amino acids.

The chain has TRBV25-1 and TRBJ2-1; 7 positions agree with TRBD2. This CDR3 has 15 residues. Germline lookup yields CDR1 MGHDK and CDR2 SYGVNS. V dropped 3 bases and J dropped 4; count of bases not matched to a gene: 6. The CDR3 sequence is CASSDPTSAYNEQFF. DNA for the CDR3: TGTGCCAGCAGTGATCCAACTAGCGCATACAATGAGCAGTTCTTC.

J is TRBJ2-3 and V is TRBV7-9; D gene ambiguous. The ends were cut back, 4 bases at V and 2 bases at J, with 10 bases in the middle. Germline V gives CDR1 SEHNR, CDR2 FQNEAQ (reference sequence). This CDR3 is 14 amino acids long. The CDR3 is CASSSELNTDTQYF. CDR3 bases: TGTGCCAGCAGCTCCGAGCTCAACACAGATACGCAGTATTTT.

The chain couples TRBV24-1 to TRBJ2-2; tentatively, D is TRBD1 (6 bases). The CDR3 spans 16 residues. Trimming pared 1 base from V and 3 bases from J, leaving 11 bases between. CDR1 and CDR2 from the germline V gene are KGHDR and SFDVKD. The CDR3 spells CATSDLVGQHTGELFF. The CDR3 DNA reads as TGTGCCACCAGTGATTTAGTTGGACAGCACACCGGGGAGCTGTTTTTT.

The V gene is TRBV5-1, the J gene TRBJ1-2; 9 bases align to TRBD1. The CDR3 has 15 residues. CDR1 and CDR2 from the germline V gene are SGHRS and YFSETQ. V lost 2 bases to trimming and J lost 6 bases; unmatched junction nucleotides: 8. The CDR3 protein is CASSFAGQGANGYTF. Written as DNA, the CDR3 is TGCGCCAGCAGCTTTGCGGGACAGGGTGCAAATGGCTACACCTTC.

J is TRBJ1-6 and V is TRBV3-1 (or the pseudogene TRBV3-2); possible D gene TRBD1, 5 bases. The CDR3 is 17 amino acids. V was clipped by 4 bases and J by 0 bases, with 13 bases between them. The germline V gene encodes CDR1 LGHDT and CDR2 YNNKEL (reference sequence). This CDR3 reads CASSRTILVSYNSPLHF. For the CDR3, the DNA is TGTGCCAGCAGCCGGACAATCTTAGTCTCCTATAATTCACCCCTCCACTTT.

The V gene is TRBV30, the J gene TRBJ1-1, with no clear D. CDR1 is GTSNPN and CDR2 is SVGIG in the germline V gene (reference sequence). V lost 1 base and J lost 1, with 10 bases in between. The CDR3 is 14 amino acids. The CDR3 is CAWSASSWNTEAFF. The CDR3 nucleotides read TGTGCCTGGAGTGCAAGTAGTTGGAACACTGAAGCTTTCTTT.

The chain couples TRBV30 to TRBJ1-2, with TRBD1 identical over 9 bases. This CDR3 contains 16 residues. The V gene's germline CDR1 is GTSNPN and CDR2 SVGIG (reference sequence). After removal of 2 bases from V and 4 bases from J, the junction contained 11 bases not matched to a gene. This CDR3 reads CAWSPRPGQGSYGYTF. CDR3 DNA: TGTGCCTGGAGTCCCCGGCCGGGACAGGGATCCTATGGCTACACCTTC.

The V gene is TRBV29-1, the J gene TRBJ1-1; TRBD1 is a possible D gene (6 bases). Germline V gene lookup returns CDR1 SQVTM and CDR2 ANQGSEA. Trimming removed 6 bases from V and 5 bases from J, with 16 bases in between. The CDR3 extends over 13 amino acids. The CDR3: CSVKQGGETEAFF. The CDR3 DNA follows: TGCAGCGTAAAACAGGGTGGGGAGACTGAAGCTTTCTTT.

The J gene is TRBJ1-2, the V gene TRBV11-2; D is perhaps TRBD1 (5 bases). The germline CDR1 and CDR2 sequences are SGHAT and FQNNGV. V gave up 5 bases and J gave up 3 bases, with 13 bases separating them. CDR3 length: 14 residues. CDR3 sequence reads: CASSPGTFYYGYTF. The CDR3 DNA follows: TGTGCCAGCAGCCCTGGGACTTTCTACTATGGCTACACCTTC.

The chain employs TRBV3-1 (or the pseudogene TRBV3-2) and TRBJ1-5; possible D gene TRBD1, 5 bases. Between the trimmed V and J ends, which lost 1 base and 1 base, there was a span of 8 bases. The CDR3 covers 15 residues. Germline V gene sequence: CDR1 LGHDT, CDR2 YNNKEL (reference sequence). The CDR3 coding sequence is TGTGCCAGCAGCCAAGCAGGGTTCAGCAATCAGCCCCAGCATTTT. Protein product: CASSQAGFSNQPQHF.